These 20 T cell receptor beta chains came from one sample sequenced in a study of T-cell memory formation after mild COVID-19. TCRdb fed the 5' RACE reads into MiXCR, producing one record per CDR3 protein. Among 250,000 to 300,000 distinct CDR3 sequences listed, 15% to 20% were seen once. The specimen was PBMCs or a T cell subset sorted from them (not recorded which). Receptor source: a man in his late teens or twenties who had mild COVID-19 (a few samples of this study predate the infection). Cell type and time point are not known.

This clonotype has more than one count but fewer than ten. The DNA for the CDR3 is TGCGCCAGCAGTCAGTCCGGGTATGACAAAAACATTCAGTACTTC. This gives the protein CASSQSGYDKNIQYF. The chain links TRBV4-3 to TRBJ2-4; no clear D. From germline, CDR1 is LGHNA and CDR2 YSLEER. The CDR3 loop spans 15 amino acids. V shed 6 bases and J shed 3 bases, with 15 bases lying between them.

The J gene is TRBJ2-6, the V gene TRBV18; no firm D call. The CDR3 spans 15 residues. The V gene's germline CDR1 is KGHSH and CDR2 LQKENI. The V end lost 4 bases, the J end lost 4 bases, and 11 bases lay between the germline ends. The CDR3 DNA is TGTGCCAGCTCACGCTCTGTGGGGGGGGCCAACGTCCTGACTTTC. Translated, it gives CASSRSVGGANVLTF.

V is TRBV6-2 or TRBV6-3 and J is TRBJ2-5; D might be TRBD2 (7 bases). In germline, CDR1 is MNHEY, CDR2 SVGEGT. Trimming cost V 4 bases and J 5 bases, with 20 bases left between them. The CDR3 spans 16 residues. CDR3: CASSFDEAGALETQYF. The DNA of the CDR3 is TGTGCCAGCAGTTTTGATGAGGCGGGGGCCCTGGAGACCCAGTACTTC.

The rearrangement uses TRBV5-1 and TRBJ2-5, with D possibly matching TRBD2 (6 bases). This CDR3 is built from 15 residues. Per the germline V gene, CDR1 is SGHRS and CDR2 is YFSETQ. Trimming took 4 bases from V and 2 from J, leaving 15 bases between them. The chain's CDR3 is CASSQDPSVQETQYF. CDR3 sequence (DNA): TGCGCCAGCAGCCAGGACCCTAGCGTACAAGAGACCCAGTACTTC.

V is TRBV5-1 and J is TRBJ2-7; tentatively, D is TRBD1 or TRBD2 (5 bases each). The V gene lost 2 bases and the J gene lost 4 bases, with 16 bases spanning the gap. This CDR3 is 15 amino acids long. In germline, CDR1 is SGHRS, CDR2 YFSETQ. CDR3 DNA sequence: TGCGCCAGCAGCTTCACTCTACGGGGACCTTACGAGCAGTACTTC. This encodes CASSFTLRGPYEQYF.

This clonotype was seen at least ten times. The chain carries TRBV6-5 and TRBJ1-1, with D maybe TRBD1 (5 bases). This CDR3 contains 15 residues. The V end was cut by 2 bases, the J end by 6 bases, with 16 bases between. The V gene's germline CDR1 is MNHEY and CDR2 SVGAGI. DNA of the CDR3: TGTGCCAGCAGTTACCGCGGGACCGCGGGCTCTGAAGCTTTCTTT. Its translation is CASSYRGTAGSEAFF.

This clonotype was counted between two and nine times. V and J are TRBV6-2 or TRBV6-3 and TRBJ2-3; the match to TRBD2 covers 10 bases. The CDR3 contains 15 residues. Germline loops: CDR1 MNHEY, CDR2 SVGEGT. J gave up 6 bases and V 5 bases, and 8 bases lay outside the gene matches. The CDR3 bases are TGTGCCAGCAGTCGACAGCGGGGGGGCCAGGATACGCAGTATTTT. Its translation: CASSRQRGGQDTQYF.

CDR3 region: CASSSRRASETQYF. The CDR3 DNA follows: TGTGCCAGTAGTAGTCGGAGGGCTTCAGAGACCCAGTACTTC. This chain joins TRBV19 and TRBJ2-5; D perhaps matches TRBD2 (6 bases). Germline CDR1 and CDR2: LNHDA and SQIVND (reference sequence). Between the trimmed V and J ends, which lost 4 bases and 4 bases, there was a span of 13 bases. The CDR3 runs 14 residues.

Notes on this clonotype: The junction departs from the called germline gene at one end, perhaps through a read error. This chain joins TRBV7-7 and TRBJ1-5, with a tentative D call TRBD1 (5 bases). The CDR3 has 16 residues. Germline-derived CDR1 and CDR2 are SSHAT and FNYEAQ (reference sequence). The CDR3 bases are TGTGCTAGCAGCTTGAAGGTCGGGGGGGTCAATCAGCCCCAGCATTTT. Encoded protein: CASSLKVGGVNQPQHF.

This sequence joins TRBV6-5 and TRBJ2-3; the D gene is possibly TRBD2 (5 bases). The CDR3 runs 13 residues. Germline CDR1 MNHEY, CDR2 SVGAGI. V lost 5 bases and J 11 bases, leaving 17 bases between the germline ends. Written as DNA, the CDR3 is TGTGCCAGCAGTCCAGGACTGGCCGAGGGGCAGTATTTT. It yields the protein CASSPGLAEGQYF.

CDR3 nucleotides: TGTGCCAGCAGCTTAGCGTGGGGCGGGCTTTCCACAGATACGCAGTATTTT. As protein: CASSLAWGGLSTDTQYF. The rearrangement uses TRBV7-2 and TRBJ2-3, with D possibly called TRBD1 or TRBD2 (5 bases each). V gave up 0 bases and J gave up 2 bases, with 15 bases separating them. Germline V gene lookup returns CDR1 SGHTA and CDR2 FQGNSA. The CDR3 spans 17 residues.

The V call is TRBV19, the J call TRBJ2-3, with D tentatively TRBD1 or TRBD2 (5 bases each). The V end lost 9 bases, the J end lost 2 bases, and 12 bases lay between the germline ends. Germline loops: CDR1 LNHDA, CDR2 SQIVND (reference sequence). The CDR3 totals 13 residues. CDR3 bases: TGTGCCAGGGGACCAAACAACACAGATACGCAGTATTTT. Translated: CARGPNNTDTQYF.

The chain couples TRBV6-6 to TRBJ1-4; TRBD1 is a possible D gene (6 bases). Germline CDR1 and CDR2: MNHNY and SVGAGI (reference sequence). The CDR3 extends over 19 amino acids. The germline V and J ends were trimmed by 4 bases and 0 bases, with 21 bases remaining between them. The DNA for the CDR3 is TGTGCCAGCAGTTGGTCCCGGGCAGGGGTATACTCAACTAATGAAAAACTGTTTTTT. It specifies CASSWSRAGVYSTNEKLFF.

The V gene is TRBV30, the J gene TRBJ2-5; weak D call: TRBD2 (5 bases). CDR3 size: 13 residues. Trimming cost V 2 bases and J 2 bases, with 9 bases left between them. Germline lookup yields CDR1 GTSNPN and CDR2 SVGIG (reference sequence). CDR3 coding DNA: TGTGCCTGGAGTTCGGAGGAGCAAGAGACCCAGTACTTC. It is translated as CAWSSEEQETQYF.

This clonotype was counted at least ten times. The chain combines TRBV27 with TRBJ1-1; D unresolved. Trimming removed 8 bases at V and 2 bases at J, with 12 bases between. The length of the CDR3 is 13 residues. Germline loops: CDR1 MNHEY, CDR2 SMNVEV (reference sequence). The CDR3 DNA reads TGTGCCAGCGGGTCCCAGGACAACACTGAAGCTTTCTTT. Protein: CASGSQDNTEAFF.

This sequence joins TRBV4-1 and TRBJ2-7; D not certain. Between the trimmed V and J ends, which lost 0 bases and 6 bases, there was a span of 15 bases. The CDR3 totals 15 residues. CDR1 and CDR2 (germline): MGHRA, YSYEKL. Here the CDR3 reads CASSQDSPGFGEQYF. The CDR3 DNA sequence: TGCGCCAGCAGCCAAGATTCGCCGGGCTTCGGCGAGCAGTACTTC.

This clonotype showed up many times. The chain uses TRBV12-3 or TRBV12-4 and TRBJ2-1; possibly TRBD1 or TRBD2 for D (5 bases each). V was shortened by 6 bases and J by 8 bases, with 17 bases between the two germline ends. The CDR3 extends over 14 amino acids. For the CDR3, the DNA is TGTGCCAGCAGCCACCGGGACCGCGGGCATGAGCAGTTCTTC. Its protein is CASSHRDRGHEQFF.

This clonotype came up many times. The chain joins TRBV29-1 to TRBJ1-5; no clear D gene. Trimming stripped 6 bases from V and 2 bases from J, with 17 bases between. There are 15 residues in the CDR3. Germline CDR1 SQVTM, CDR2 ANQGSEA. CDR3 DNA sequence: TGCAGCGTCGCCGATGGGGTCCTTGGCAATCAGCCCCAGCATTTT. It translates to CSVADGVLGNQPQHF.

This rearrangement joins TRBV4-3 to TRBJ1-2; D is unclear. V gave up 0 bases and J gave up 0 bases, with 8 bases separating them. The CDR3 has 15 residues. In germline, CDR1 is LGHNA, CDR2 YSLEER. The CDR3 DNA sequence: TGCGCCAGCAGCCAAGATAACACAGCTAACTATGGCTACACCTTC. It is translated as CASSQDNTANYGYTF.

There are a few counts of this clonotype. This rearrangement joins TRBV5-1 to TRBJ2-3; tentative D call: TRBD1 (6 bases). Trimming left V 3 bases short and J 3 bases short, with 20 bases between. Germline CDR1 and CDR2: SGHRS and YFSETQ. CDR3 size: 17 residues. CDR3 amino acids: CASSSTPQGFGTDTQYF. DNA of the CDR3: TGCGCCAGCAGCTCCACCCCGCAGGGGTTCGGTACAGATACGCAGTATTTT. Looking up the rest from reference TRBV5-1 and TRBJ2-3 gives the full variable domain: KAGVTQTPRYLIKTRGQQVTLSCSPISGHRSVSWYQQTPGQGLQFLFEYFSETQRNKGNFPGRFSGRQFSNSRSEMNVSTLELGDSALYLCASSSTPQGFGTDTQYFGPGTRLTVL.